This entry lists 22 T cell receptor beta chains sequenced from one sample in a study of metastatic and nonmetastatic thyroid tumors. Patients had received no treatment of any kind before thyroid surgery. TCRdb ran MiXCR on the PCR reads. The sample records roughly 4,600 clones, 20% to 25% being singletons. The sequenced material came from tumor tissue. Receptors were obtained from a male donor with papillary thyroid cancer or a benign thyroid nodule (not recorded which). Some clones in this sample may be carry-over from other donors' samples.

This clone has at least ten counts. This chain connects TRBV27 to TRBJ2-7, with TRBD2 identical over 10 bases. V was pared by 8 bases and J by 5 bases, with 12 bases of the junction left unmatched. Germline CDR1 is MNHEY and CDR2 is SMNVEV (reference sequence). This CDR3 has 15 amino acids. CDR3 amino acids: CASASGRVLGNEQYF. The CDR3 bases are TGTGCCAGCGCGAGCGGGAGGGTCCTGGGGAACGAGCAGTACTTC.

This clone qualifies as medium-sized. The J gene is TRBJ2-5, the V gene TRBV29-1; a possible D gene is TRBD1 (6 bases). CDR3 size: 12 residues. In germline, CDR1 is SQVTM, CDR2 ANQGSEA. V was trimmed by 5 bases and J by 4 bases, leaving 11 bases between them. CDR3 amino acids: CSVWGHGETQYF. CDR3 bases: TGCAGCGTTTGGGGACATGGAGAGACCCAGTACTTC.

This clone was picked up a small number of times. This chain connects TRBV6-1 to TRBJ1-2; 8 bases are shared with TRBD1. The CDR3 is made up of 13 amino acids. V lost 3 bases and J lost 7; bases outside the gene matches: 4. Germline CDR1 reads MNHNS; CDR2 reads SASEGT. CDR3: CASSDGQGFGYTF. The CDR3 DNA reads as TGTGCCAGCAGTGACGGACAGGGCTTTGGCTACACCTTC.

The gene calls are TRBV20-1 and TRBJ2-2; D is ambiguous. This CDR3 is built from 12 residues. V was clipped by 3 bases and J by 0 bases, with 2 bases between them. Germline assignment: CDR1 DFQATT and CDR2 SNEGSKA (reference sequence). The CDR3 nucleotides are TGCAGTGCTAGCCCGAACACCGGGGAGCTGTTTTTT. Translated, it gives CSASPNTGELFF.

V and J are TRBV6-2 or TRBV6-3 and TRBJ1-2; possible D gene TRBD1, 6 bases. The CDR3 consists of 14 residues. The germline gives CDR1 MNHEY, CDR2 SVGEGT. The germline V and J ends were trimmed by 0 bases and 6 bases, with 11 bases remaining between them. The CDR3 DNA is TGTGCCAGCAGTTACTCAGCCGGGGGCCATGGCTACACCTTC. Translating gives CASSYSAGGHGYTF.

The sample holds many counts of this clone. The rearrangement joins TRBV10-3 to TRBJ1-5, with 7 nucleotides matching TRBD1. J gave up 0 bases and V 3 bases, and 5 bases lay outside the gene matches. Germline-derived CDR1 and CDR2 are ENHRY and SYGVKD. There are 16 residues in the CDR3. CDR3 in amino acids: CAISDSGTVSNQPQHF. The CDR3 coding sequence is TGTGCCATCAGTGATTCAGGGACAGTTAGCAATCAGCCCCAGCATTTT.

A few counts support this clone. Being one base from a much bigger clone, this may be a read error. This chain joins TRBV12-3 or TRBV12-4 and TRBJ1-5; a possible D gene is TRBD1 (5 bases). This CDR3 is 12 amino acids long. Trimming left V 8 bases short and J 7 bases short, with 12 bases between. The CDR3 region is CASGGEGQPQHF. The DNA for the CDR3 is TGTGCCAGCGGGGGGGAAGGACAGCCCCAGCATTTT.

In this sample, this clone turned up many times. The V gene is TRBV13, the J gene TRBJ2-1; D ambiguous. Trimming removed 5 bases at V and 2 bases at J, with 19 bases between. The CDR3 totals 17 residues. CDR1 PRHDT and CDR2 FYEKMQ come from the germline V gene (reference sequence). As DNA, the CDR3 is TGTGCCAGCAGCGCCCTGTCTTCCGGGTTAACCTACAATGAGCAGTTCTTC. Residues: CASSALSSGLTYNEQFF.

This clone was observed a few times. A much larger clone sits a single nucleotide away, making a read error possible. This specimen includes other DNA sequences encoding the same CDR3. This chain joins TRBV5-1 and TRBJ2-1, with 11 positions matching TRBD2. This CDR3 comprises 16 residues. The junction had 11 bases not matched to a gene; V was cut back by 3 bases and J by 9 bases. Germline V gene lookup returns CDR1 SGHRS and CDR2 YFSETQ. The CDR3: CASSYLAGGPRGEQFF. CDR3 coding DNA: TGCGCCAGCAGCTACCTAGCGGGAGGTCCTAGGGGTGAGCAGTTCTTC.

A word on this clone: A much bigger clone sits one base away, suggesting this may be a read error. CDR3 DNA: TGTGCCATCAATGACGGTTTTCTATTGGGCACAGATACGCAGTATTTT. Translation: CAINDGFLLGTDTQYF. The chain carries TRBV10-3 and TRBJ2-3; D ambiguous. The CDR3 length is 16 residues. With 7 bases removed from V and 1 base from J, the gap between germline ends came to 18 bases. The germline V gene has CDR1 ENHRY and CDR2 SYGVKD.

The V gene is TRBV20-1, the J gene TRBJ2-3; 8 bases fit TRBD2. V lost 2 bases to trimming and J lost 2 bases; unmatched junction nucleotides: 15. CDR1 DFQATT and CDR2 SNEGSKA come from the germline V gene (reference sequence). This CDR3 region has 18 residues. The CDR3 here is CSARPTPGGRDHTDTQYF. The CDR3 nucleotides are TGCAGTGCTAGACCTACCCCGGGGGGGCGGGACCACACAGATACGCAGTATTTT.

This clone is large by share. The chain couples TRBV9 to TRBJ2-7; 7 positions match TRBD2. J was trimmed by 2 bases and V by 4 bases; bases with no gene match: 9. CDR1 and CDR2 from the germline V gene are SGDLS and YYNGEE. The CDR3 consists of 15 residues. CDR3 nucleotide sequence: TGTGCCAGCAGCAGCGGGACGGGCCGGGCCTACGAGCAGTACTTC. This encodes CASSSGTGRAYEQYF.

Turning to this clone: Since a much larger clone is just one base distant, this may be a read error. The chain employs TRBV6-1 and TRBJ2-1; 12 bases line up with TRBD1. The CDR3 is made up of 15 amino acids. Germline CDR1 and CDR2: MNHNS and SASEGT. The CDR3 nucleotides are TGTGCCAGCAGTGAAGAGGGACAGGGGGCGAGTGAGAAGTTCTTC. Its translation is CASSEEGQGASEKFF.

About this clone: A much larger clone differs from this one at a single base, so this may be a read error. The rearrangement joins TRBV20-1 to TRBJ1-1; D uncertain. The CDR3 covers 12 residues. From germline, CDR1 is DFQATT and CDR2 SNEGSKA (reference sequence). The V end lost 5 bases, the J end lost 1 base, and 8 bases lay between the germline ends. CDR3 bases: TGCAGTGCTTCTGACGGGAACACTGAAGCTTTCTTT. It is translated as CSASDGNTEAFF.

This clone was recorded many times. V and J are TRBV27 and TRBJ2-7; possible D gene TRBD2, 5 bases. The CDR3 contains 14 residues. V dropped 5 bases and J dropped 6 bases, with 17 bases sitting between them. In germline, CDR1 is MNHEY, CDR2 SMNVEV (reference sequence). CDR3 sequence reads: CASSPLRGSSEQYF. CDR3 bases: TGTGCCAGCAGTCCACTTAGAGGGTCTTCCGAGCAGTACTTC.

In this sample, this clone turned up a few times. A read error may produce the germline difference seen at one junction end. The V and J genes are TRBV28 and TRBJ2-6; no clear D. Germline V gene sequence: CDR1 MDHEN, CDR2 SYDVKM. This CDR3 region has 16 residues. The CDR3 region is CASKGSDRSVANVLTF. The CDR3 region has the DNA TGTGCCAGCAAGGGCAGTGACCGATCTGTGGCCAACGTCCTGACTTTC.

J is TRBJ1-6 and V is TRBV28, with unresolved D. The V gene's germline CDR1 is MDHEN and CDR2 SYDVKM. Trimming took 7 bases from V and 7 from J, leaving 14 bases between them. There are 14 residues in the CDR3. The CDR3 loop is CASTKTGPNSPLHF. CDR3 bases: TGTGCCAGCACTAAGACCGGACCAAATTCACCCCTCCACTTT.

This clone has a count of ten or more. The sample carries other DNA sequences with the same CDR3. This sequence joins TRBV15 and TRBJ2-1; unclear D gene. Germline loops: CDR1 LNHNV, CDR2 YYDKDF (reference sequence). CDR3 size: 14 residues. The V and J ends lost 0 bases and 6 bases respectively, with 9 bases between them. The CDR3: CATSREEGRNEQFF. For the CDR3, the DNA is TGTGCCACCAGCAGAGAGGAAGGGCGCAATGAGCAGTTCTTC.

The genes are TRBV10-2 and TRBJ1-5; perhaps TRBD1 as D (5 bases). V lost 7 bases to trimming and J lost 5 bases, with 21 bases between them. The CDR3 length is 16 residues. CDR1 and CDR2 from the germline V gene are WSHSY and SAAADI. In DNA, the CDR3 is TGCGCCAGCACCGGGGAGGGAAACTTCAGGGATCAGCCCCAGCATTTT. It yields the protein CASTGEGNFRDQPQHF.

The chain uses TRBV6-1 and TRBJ2-7; a possible D gene is TRBD2 (5 bases). From germline, CDR1 is MNHNS and CDR2 SASEGT. Between the trimmed V and J ends, which lost 5 bases and 3 bases, there was a span of 14 bases. The CDR3 runs to 14 residues. CDR3 sequence reads: CASSLTTGNYEQYF. The CDR3 DNA follows: TGTGCCAGCAGTCTAACCACGGGGAACTACGAGCAGTACTTC.

The rearrangement links TRBV2 to TRBJ2-2; no firm D call. The CDR3 extends over 13 amino acids. Germline V gene lookup returns CDR1 SNHLY and CDR2 FYNNEI. V dropped 10 bases and J dropped 3 bases, with 12 bases sitting between them. The CDR3 protein is CANIAGHTGELFF. The CDR3 DNA follows: TGTGCCAACATCGCAGGCCACACCGGGGAGCTGTTTTTT.

In this sample, this clone turned up a few times. A clone one base away is much larger, so this may be a read error. CDR3 residues: CASSTVGTRLYF. The CDR3 coding sequence is TGTGCCAGCAGCACGGTAGGGACCCGGCTGTACTTC. The chain combines TRBV7-3 with TRBJ2-7, with D possibly being TRBD1 or TRBD2 (5 bases each). The V gene lost 5 bases and the J gene lost 12 bases, with 17 bases spanning the gap. The CDR3 extends over 12 amino acids. Germline CDR1 reads SGHTA; CDR2 reads FQGTGA.